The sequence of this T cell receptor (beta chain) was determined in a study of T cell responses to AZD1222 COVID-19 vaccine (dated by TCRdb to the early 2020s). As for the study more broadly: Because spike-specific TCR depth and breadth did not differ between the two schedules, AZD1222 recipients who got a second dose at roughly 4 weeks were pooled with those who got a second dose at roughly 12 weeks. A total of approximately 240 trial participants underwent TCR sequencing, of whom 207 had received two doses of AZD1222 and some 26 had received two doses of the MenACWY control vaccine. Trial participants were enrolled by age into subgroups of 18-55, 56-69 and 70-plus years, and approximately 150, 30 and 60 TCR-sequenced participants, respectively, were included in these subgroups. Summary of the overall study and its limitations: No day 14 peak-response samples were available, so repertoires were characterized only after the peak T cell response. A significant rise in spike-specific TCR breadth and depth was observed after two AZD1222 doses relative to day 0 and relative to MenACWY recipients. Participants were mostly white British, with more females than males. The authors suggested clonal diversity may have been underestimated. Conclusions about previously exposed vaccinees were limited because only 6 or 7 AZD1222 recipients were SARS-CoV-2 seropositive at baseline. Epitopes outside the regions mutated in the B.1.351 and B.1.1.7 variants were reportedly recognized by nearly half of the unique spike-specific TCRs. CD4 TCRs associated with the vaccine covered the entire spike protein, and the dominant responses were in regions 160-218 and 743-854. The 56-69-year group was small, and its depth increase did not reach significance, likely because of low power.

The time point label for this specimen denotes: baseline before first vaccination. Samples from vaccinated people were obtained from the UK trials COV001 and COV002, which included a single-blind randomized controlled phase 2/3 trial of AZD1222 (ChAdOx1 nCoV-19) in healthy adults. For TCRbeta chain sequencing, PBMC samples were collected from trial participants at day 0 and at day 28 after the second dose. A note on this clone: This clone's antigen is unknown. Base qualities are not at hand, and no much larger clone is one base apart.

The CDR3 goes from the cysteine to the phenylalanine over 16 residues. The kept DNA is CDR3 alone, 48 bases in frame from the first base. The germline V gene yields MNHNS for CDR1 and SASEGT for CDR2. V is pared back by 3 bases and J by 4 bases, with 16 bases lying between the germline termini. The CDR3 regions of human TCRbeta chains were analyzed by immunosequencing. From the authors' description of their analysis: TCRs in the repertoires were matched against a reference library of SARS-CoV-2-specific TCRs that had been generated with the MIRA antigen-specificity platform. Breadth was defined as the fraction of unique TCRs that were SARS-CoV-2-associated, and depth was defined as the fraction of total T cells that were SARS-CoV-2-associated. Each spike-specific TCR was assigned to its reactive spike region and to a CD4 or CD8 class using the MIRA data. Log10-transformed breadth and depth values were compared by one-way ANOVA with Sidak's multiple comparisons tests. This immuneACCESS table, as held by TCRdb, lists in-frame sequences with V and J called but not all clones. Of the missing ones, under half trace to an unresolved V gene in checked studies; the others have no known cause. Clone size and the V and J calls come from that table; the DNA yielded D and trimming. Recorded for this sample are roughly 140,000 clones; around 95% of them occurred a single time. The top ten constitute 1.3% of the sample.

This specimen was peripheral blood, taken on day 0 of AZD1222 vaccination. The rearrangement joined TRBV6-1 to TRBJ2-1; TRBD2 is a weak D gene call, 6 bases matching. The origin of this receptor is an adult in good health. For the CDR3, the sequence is CASSDQLADPYNEQFF. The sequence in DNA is TGTGCCAGCAGTGACCAATTAGCGGACCCATACAATGAGCAGTTCTTC.